Listed below are T cell receptor beta chains from one sample, sequenced in a study of T-cell memory formation after mild COVID-19. Via MiXCR, TCRdb re-called the 5' RACE reads, giving one row per CDR3 protein. The sample has about 340,000 distinct CDR3 sequences, roughly 19% seen once. Sequenced sample: PBMCs or a T cell subset sorted from them (not recorded which). These TCRs come from a young man who had mild COVID-19 (a few samples of this study predate the infection). Cell type and time point are not known. Both conserved end residues are part of each CDR3. The D gene is left open where the match is weak. Not all rows give a size; the values are once, few, many and, for expanded clones, a class.

>few|TRBV7-3|TRBD1|TRBJ2-7
CASSLSGQGYEQYF
TGTGCCAGCAGCTTAAGTGGACAGGGCTACGAGCAGTACTTC
>few|TRBV12-3/TRBV12-4|-|TRBJ2-3
CASSFARDLTDTQYF
TGTGCCAGCAGTTTCGCCCGGGACCTCACAGATACGCAGTATTTT
>few|TRBV6-5|TRBD1|TRBJ1-5
CASRKTGVNQPQHF
TGTGCCAGCAGAAAAACAGGGGTTAATCAGCCCCAGCATTTT
>-|TRBV4-3|-|TRBJ1-1
CASSQTSMNTEAFF
TGCGCCAGCAGCCAGACCTCAATGAACACTGAAGCTTTCTTT
>few|TRBV7-3|TRBD1|TRBJ2-1
CASSPGQGGYNEQFF
TGTGCCAGCAGTCCGGGACAGGGCGGCTACAATGAGCAGTTCTTC
>-|TRBV19|TRBD2|TRBJ2-3
CASSTEAGVTDTQYF
TGTGCCAGTAGTACCGAAGCGGGGGTCACAGATACGCAGTATTTT
>few|TRBV4-1|TRBD1|TRBJ1-1
CASSQDPQGASDTEAFF
TGCGCCAGCAGCCAAGACCCACAGGGGGCATCGGACACTGAAGCTTTCTTT
>few|TRBV18|-|TRBJ1-1
CASSPGGSTEAFF
TGTGCCAGCTCACCGGGGGGGAGCACTGAAGCTTTCTTT
>-|TRBV7-2|-|TRBJ2-2
CASSPRRTNAGELFF
TGTGCCAGCAGCCCGAGACGGACGAACGCCGGGGAGCTGTTTTTT
>-|TRBV4-1|-|TRBJ2-6
CASSQENTAFSGANVLTF
TGCGCCAGCAGCCAAGAAAATACAGCCTTCTCTGGGGCCAACGTCCTGACTTTC
>few|TRBV21-1|-|TRBJ1-1
CASSKDHGGNTEAFF
TGTGCCAGCAGCAAAGACCACGGGGGGAACACTGAAGCTTTCTTT